The 8 T cell receptor beta chains given below trace back to one sample, sequenced in a study of metastatic and nonmetastatic thyroid tumors. From the PCR reads, TCRdb re-called clones with MiXCR. The sample shows some 16,000 clones, approximately 25% of them seen only once. Patients were all untreated before their thyroid surgery. The sequencing sample was made of tumor tissue. All receptors derive from a female donor with papillary thyroid cancer or a benign thyroid nodule (not recorded which). Some clones in this sample may be carry-over from other donors' samples.

This clone was counted at least ten times. The J gene is TRBJ2-2, the V gene TRBV18, with D possibly matching TRBD2 (5 bases). Germline CDR1 KGHSH, CDR2 LQKENI. Trimming stripped 2 bases from V and 0 bases from J, with 10 bases between. The length of the CDR3 is 16 residues. The CDR3 sequence: CASSPVGLSNTGELFF. CDR3 DNA sequence: TGTGCCAGCTCACCAGTAGGACTTTCGAACACCGGGGAGCTGTTTTTT. Variable domain in full (rest from reference TRBV18 and TRBJ2-2): NAGVMQNPRHLVRRRGQEARLRCSPMKGHSHVYWYRQLPEEGLKFMVYLQKENIIDESGMPKERFSAEFPKEGPSILRIQQVVRGDSAAYFCASSPVGLSNTGELFFGEGSRLTVL.

This clone was observed many times. The genes are TRBV30 and TRBJ1-3; 8 positions match TRBD1. After removal of 2 bases from V and 0 bases from J, the junction contained 6 bases not matched to a gene. The CDR3 sequence is 16 residues long. Germline CDR1 GTSNPN, CDR2 SVGIG (reference sequence). For the CDR3, the DNA is TGTGCCTGGAGTACACCAGGGGGCATCTCTGGAAACACCATATATTTT. Amino acid sequence: CAWSTPGGISGNTIYF.

The chain employs TRBV11-2 and TRBJ1-2, with D possibly matching TRBD1 (6 bases). Germline CDR1 SGHAT, CDR2 FQNNGV. The V end was cut by 1 base, the J end by 6 bases, with 18 bases between. The CDR3 totals 16 residues. CDR3 bases: TGTGCCAGCAGCTTAGTAGGGTTTGGGGGCTCCAATGGCTACACCTTC. This encodes CASSLVGFGGSNGYTF.

The chain has TRBV20-1 and TRBJ1-1, with 10 positions matching TRBD1. V was clipped by 3 bases and J by 4 bases; unmatched bases: 5. The CDR3 runs 14 residues. Germline V CDR1 and CDR2: DFQATT, SNEGSKA (reference sequence). CDR3 residues: CSASLRDRGTEAFF. CDR3 bases: TGCAGTGCTAGCCTCCGGGACAGGGGCACTGAAGCTTTCTTT.

This clone was counted only a few times. The rearrangement links TRBV6-1 to TRBJ1-3; D uncertain. V was clipped by 0 bases and J by 3 bases, with 12 bases between them. The germline V gene encodes CDR1 MNHNS and CDR2 SASEGT. The CDR3 has 16 amino acids. The CDR3 reads CASSEAWVEFGNTIYF. The CDR3 bases are TGTGCCAGCAGTGAAGCGTGGGTAGAATTTGGAAACACCATATATTTT.

In this sample, this clone is large. The chain is built from TRBV18 and TRBJ2-1, with D possibly called TRBD1 or TRBD2 (5 bases each). This CDR3 region has 14 residues. The V end lost 5 bases, the J end lost 0 bases, and 8 bases lay between the germline ends. Germline values: CDR1 KGHSH, CDR2 LQKENI. The CDR3 loop reads CASSGDGSYNEQFF. For the CDR3, the DNA is TGTGCCAGCTCAGGGGACGGCTCCTACAATGAGCAGTTCTTC. Drawing the rest from reference TRBV18 and TRBJ2-1, the complete variable domain is NAGVMQNPRHLVRRRGQEARLRCSPMKGHSHVYWYRQLPEEGLKFMVYLQKENIIDESGMPKERFSAEFPKEGPSILRIQQVVRGDSAAYFCASSGDGSYNEQFFGPGTRLTVL.

This clone was found a few times. The junction shows a germline mismatch at one end, possibly a read error. The rearrangement uses TRBV2 and TRBJ1-1; TRBD1 is a possible D gene (6 bases). Per germline, CDR1 SNHLY and CDR2 FYNNEI. This CDR3 spans 14 amino acids. The chain's CDR3 is CASREGTWNTEAFF. As DNA, the CDR3 is TGTGCCAGCAGGGAAGGGACATGGAACACTGAAGCTTTCTTT.

This clone was recorded at least ten times. The chain couples TRBV5-4 to TRBJ1-4; D is ambiguous. V shed 2 bases and J shed 6 bases, with 8 bases lying between them. The germline V gene encodes CDR1 SGHNT and CDR2 YYREEE (reference sequence). This CDR3 region has 13 residues. This chain's CDR3 is CASSFRHDEKLFF. The DNA of the CDR3 is TGTGCCAGCAGCTTTAGACACGATGAAAAACTGTTTTTT. Supplemented by reference TRBV5-4 and TRBJ1-4, the full variable domain reads ETGVTQSPTHLIKTRGQQVTLRCSSQSGHNTVSWYQQALGQGPQFIFQYYREEENGRGNFPPRFSGLQFPNYSSELNVNALELDDSALYLCASSFRHDEKLFFGSGTQLSVL.